This T cell receptor beta chain originates from a study of blood T cells in healthy people across ages. As for this clonotype: What it binds is unknown.

RNA extraction gave at least 5.5 micrograms of total RNA per sample. Findings of the study overall: Unknown donor CMV status possibly confounded expanded clonotype changes.

A J-beta primer mix and a sample-barcoded 5' primer were used in a second PCR of about 7 to 11 cycles. Each cDNA was tagged by a template-switch adaptor containing 12 random nucleotides. TCRdb independently ran MiXCR on the 5' RACE reads; one entry per CDR3 protein. The table lists 650,000 to 800,000 distinct CDR3 sequences, about 42% of them singletons. Sequenced input: blood. The receptor was isolated from a man in his sixties in good health.

The CDR3 loop is CASSYSQAGRDWEQYF. The DNA for the CDR3 is TGTGCCAGCAGTTACTCCCAGGCAGGGAGGGATTGGGAGCAGTACTTC. The gene calls are TRBV6-6 and TRBJ2-5; 7 nucleotides match TRBD2. With 0 bases clipped from V and 11 bases from J, the junction kept 15 bases outside the gene matches. Germline V gene sequence: CDR1 MNHNY, CDR2 SVGAGI (reference sequence). This CDR3 contains 16 residues.